This T cell receptor beta chain was captured by sequencing in a study of identical twins. cDNA carried unique molecular identifiers, and a universal primer site was added by template switching. TCRdb passed the 5' RACE reads through MiXCR, listing each CDR3 protein once. Of hundreds of thousands of distinct CDR3 sequences detected, 12% appear once; the ten largest clones hold approximately 7.5%. In this sample, this clonotype turned up a few times. Its cognate antigen is unknown. The germline CDR1 and CDR2 sequences are SNHLY and FYNNEI. Trimming took 1 base from V and 5 from J; bases not matched to a gene: 3. The CDR3 is 16 residues long. Notes on the study in general: Some out-of-frame alpha sequences were shared by twins, and these showed excess low generation probability.

These records were also assigned to another study, of yellow fever vaccine responses in identical twins.

This TCR was sampled from a woman under 30 in good health. Material: CD8+ T cells sorted from blood. The genes are TRBV2 and TRBJ1-6; the match to TRBD1 covers 9 bases. The CDR3: CASSEVGTGNNSPLHF. In nucleotides, the CDR3 is TGTGCCAGCAGTGAAGTCGGGACAGGGAATAATTCACCCCTCCACTTT.